This T cell receptor (beta chain) originates from a study of naive and memory T cell subsets. There are 14 residues in the CDR3. Germline V gene data show CDR1 as SGHVS and CDR2 as FQNEAQ. V lost 1 base and J lost 5, with 8 bases in between. The beta constant-region primer was an equimolar mix of two oligonucleotides covering TRBC1 and TRBC2. TCRdb fed the UMI-ligation and nested PCR reads into MiXCR, producing one record per CDR3 protein. The table records 140,000 to 150,000 distinct CDR3 sequences, over 15% of them present only once. The sample consisted of naive CD4+ T cells from blood. The chain carries TRBV7-8 and TRBJ1-4; unclear D gene. This receptor was taken from a human donor in good health. Here the CDR3 DNA reads TGTGCCAGCAGCTTAGGAGTGATAAATGAAAAACTGTTTTTT. Translated, it gives CASSLGVINEKLFF.